This T cell receptor beta chain appears in the sequencing data of a study of cytomegalovirus exposure and HLA in healthy donors. The CDR3 has 15 residues. Germline CDR1 reads SGHTA; CDR2 reads FQGNSA. The V and J ends lost 3 bases and 8 bases, in that order; junction bases with no gene match: 9. Data came from immunoSEQ multiplex PCR; TCRdb stores just in-frame clones and leaves some out. Of 97,000 or so clones detected, 85% to 95% appear once; the ten largest clones hold approximately 1%. Sequenced input: PBMCs. The chain is built from TRBV7-2 and TRBJ2-1; 8 nucleotides agree with TRBD2. The sequence was obtained from a woman between 18 and 30 years old in good health and CMV-seronegative. In nucleotides, the CDR3 is TGTGCCAGCAGCTTGGAAGCGGGGGAGAGGGATGAGCAGTTCTTC. Translated, it gives CASSLEAGERDEQFF.